These 11 T cell receptor beta chains were all obtained from the same sample, sequenced in a study of Graves' ophthalmopathy and Graves' hyperthyroidism. The sequenced template was RNA, covering the TCR beta CDR3 region. RT-PCR in the first round used HTBI primers; a second-round multiplex PCR followed. TCRdb fed the multiplex PCR reads into MiXCR, producing one record per CDR3 protein. The repertoire consists of 350,000 to 400,000 distinct CDR3 sequences, with 18% occurring once and the leading ten covering about 1.6%. Sequenced sample: peripheral blood. These TCRs come from a woman under 30 with Graves' ophthalmopathy.

This clonotype came up many times. V and J are TRBV12-3 or TRBV12-4 and TRBJ2-7; D unclear. V was clipped by 4 bases and J by 9 bases, with 13 bases between them. This CDR3 is 12 amino acids long. CDR3 DNA: TGTGCCAGCAGTTCTACCTACGCTGGGCAGTACTTC. This translates into CASSSTYAGQYF.

Notes on this clonotype: This is likely a read error, given that the CDR3 carries no conserved phenylalanine or tryptophan at its end. The chain carries TRBV7-2 and TRBJ2-2; no clear D gene. The V gene lost 3 bases and the J gene lost 4 bases, with 9 bases spanning the gap. The CDR3 has 14 residues. Per germline, CDR1 SGHTA and CDR2 FQGNSA. The CDR3 sequence is CASSFDGRTGELFS. CDR3 coding DNA: TGTGCCAGCAGCTTTGACGGACGCACCGGGGAGCTGTTTTCT.

This clonotype showed up many times. This rearrangement joins TRBV27 to TRBJ1-1; D unresolved. Germline V gives CDR1 MNHEY, CDR2 SMNVEV (reference sequence). V dropped 2 bases and J dropped 12 bases, with 16 bases sitting between them. There are 13 residues in the CDR3. The CDR3 DNA is TGTGCCAGCAGTTTAGGGTCCTTAGGAAGAACTTTCTTT. Encoded protein: CASSLGSLGRTFF.

This clonotype was observed a handful of times. V gene TRBV18 combines with J gene TRBJ2-6; 7 nucleotides line up with TRBD1. This CDR3 is 17 amino acids long. V trimming: 3 bases; J trimming: 1 base; junction bases outside the gene matches: 6. Germline V CDR1 and CDR2: KGHSH, LQKENI. The CDR3: CASSPRQGPSGANVLTF. The DNA of the CDR3 is TGTGCCAGCTCACCTAGACAGGGCCCTTCTGGGGCCAACGTCCTGACTTTC.

This clonotype was detected many times. The chain has TRBV6-2 or TRBV6-3 and TRBJ1-5; D is uncertain. This CDR3 spans 12 amino acids. Germline-derived CDR1 and CDR2 are MNHEY and SVGEGT. Trimming stripped 2 bases from V and 4 bases from J, with 3 bases between. As DNA, the CDR3 is TGTGCCAGCAGTTACGTGAATCAGCCCCAGCATTTT. It yields the protein CASSYVNQPQHF.

At least ten counts were recorded for this clonotype. The rearrangement links TRBV15 to TRBJ1-2; a weak D match, TRBD1 (5 bases). CDR3 length: 14 amino acids. The V end was cut by 1 base, the J end by 4 bases, with 10 bases between. Germline assignment: CDR1 LNHNV and CDR2 YYDKDF (reference sequence). CDR3 sequence reads: CATSRAEGTYGYTF. For the CDR3, the DNA is TGTGCCACCAGCAGAGCTGAAGGGACCTATGGCTACACCTTC. The whole variable domain, remainder taken from reference TRBV15 and TRBJ1-2, is DAMVIQNPRYQVTQFGKPVTLSCSQTLNHNVMYWYQQKSSQAPKLLFHYYDKDFNNEADTPDNFQSRRPNTSFCFLDIRSPGLGDTAMYLCATSRAEGTYGYTFGSGTRLTVV.

This clonotype has a count of ten or more. Here the CDR3 DNA reads TGTGCCAGCAGTTGGACAGGGAGGACCAAAAACATTCAGTACTTC. Encoded protein: CASSWTGRTKNIQYF. This chain links TRBV6-5 with TRBJ2-4; 8 positions match TRBD1. This CDR3 region has 15 residues. With 4 bases clipped from V and 2 bases from J, the junction kept 4 bases outside the gene matches. From germline, CDR1 is MNHEY and CDR2 SVGAGI.

This sequence joins TRBV30 and TRBJ2-3; D is possibly TRBD1 (6 bases). V was trimmed by 3 bases and J by 3 bases, leaving 22 bases between them. CDR3 length equals 17 residues. In germline, CDR1 is GTSNPN, CDR2 SVGIG (reference sequence). The CDR3 nucleotides read TGTGCCTGGAGACCTACCCCGGGGACACAATGGACAGATACGCAGTATTTT. Translation: CAWRPTPGTQWTDTQYF.

J is TRBJ1-6 and V is TRBV6-1; D perhaps matches TRBD1 (5 bases). From germline, CDR1 is MNHNS and CDR2 SASEGT. The CDR3 has 16 amino acids. Trimming shortened V by 4 bases and J by 0 bases, and 10 bases separated the two germline ends. In nucleotides, the CDR3 is TGTGCCAGCAGTGCCGGACAAAGCTCCTATAATTCACCCCTCCACTTT. Translation: CASSAGQSSYNSPLHF.

This clonotype occurred many times. V usage is TRBV6-5 and J usage is TRBJ2-2; tentatively, D is TRBD1 or TRBD2 (5 bases each). The CDR3 loop spans 13 amino acids. V lost 7 bases and J 6 bases, leaving 12 bases between the germline ends. The germline V gene has CDR1 MNHEY and CDR2 SVGAGI. The CDR3 nucleotides read TGTGCCAGCAACCCAAGGGGACCCGGGGAGCTGTTTTTT. It codes for CASNPRGPGELFF.

The rearrangement uses TRBV24-1 and TRBJ2-1, with a possible D match to TRBD1 (7 bases). Trimming pared 2 bases from V and 8 bases from J, leaving 21 bases between. CDR1 and CDR2 (germline): KGHDR, SFDVKD. The CDR3 runs 17 residues. This CDR3 is CATSDSQGGGLGDEQFF. CDR3 in DNA: TGTGCCACCAGTGATTCCCAGGGGGGCGGTTTAGGGGATGAGCAGTTCTTC.